This paragraph reports one T cell receptor (beta chain). Its antigen is not known. The authors ran a second PCR of 7 to 11 cycles using a sample-barcoded 5' primer and a J-beta primer mix. Each sample yielded at least 3 million CDR3-containing paired-end reads. MiXCR, run by TCRdb on the 5' RACE reads, gives a single entry per CDR3 protein. The data contain around 900,000 distinct CDR3 sequences, about 53% of them seen just once; the ten biggest clones take up about 21%. Peripheral blood was drawn, ten milliliters per donor. The data originate from a study of blood T cells in healthy people across ages. Points from the study as a whole: PBMCs were not sorted, which prevented a conclusive comparison of naive versus antigen-experienced cells. It was held that diversity estimates obtained from one million T cells represented underestimates.

Trimming shortened V by 7 bases and J by 6 bases, and 9 bases separated the two germline ends. Per the germline V gene, CDR1 is SGHTA and CDR2 is FQGNSA. The CDR3 runs to 12 residues. This chain links TRBV7-2 with TRBJ2-2; D call uncertain. Sequencing was carried out using blood. The clonotype comes from a woman in her sixties or seventies in good health. This CDR3 is CASTIRAGELFF. In DNA form, the CDR3 reads TGTGCCAGCACCATTAGGGCCGGGGAGCTGTTTTTT.